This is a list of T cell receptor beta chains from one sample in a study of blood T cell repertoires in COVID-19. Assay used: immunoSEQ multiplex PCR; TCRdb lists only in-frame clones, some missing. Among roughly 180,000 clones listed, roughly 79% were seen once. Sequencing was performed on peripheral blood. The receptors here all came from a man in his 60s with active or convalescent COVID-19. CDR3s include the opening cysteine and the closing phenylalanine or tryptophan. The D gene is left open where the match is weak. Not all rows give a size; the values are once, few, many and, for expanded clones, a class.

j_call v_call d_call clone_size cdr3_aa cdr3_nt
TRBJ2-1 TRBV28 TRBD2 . CASSFPAGGAYNEQFF TGTGCCAGCAGTTTCCCAGCGGGAGGGGCATACAATGAGCAGTTCTTC
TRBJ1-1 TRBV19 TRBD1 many CASSRPGQGNTEAFF TGTGCCAGTAGTAGACCGGGACAGGGTAACACTGAAGCTTTCTTT
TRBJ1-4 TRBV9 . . CASSVGRGGGREKLFF TGTGCCAGCAGCGTAGGTCGTGGCGGGGGCCGTGAAAAACTGTTTTTT
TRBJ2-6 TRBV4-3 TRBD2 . CASSPSGGGANVLTF TGCGCCAGCAGCCCCTCGGGAGGTGGGGCCAACGTCCTGACTTTC
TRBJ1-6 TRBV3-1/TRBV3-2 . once CASSRQGYSPLHF TGTGCCAGCAGCCGGCAGGGGTATTCACCCCTCCACTTT
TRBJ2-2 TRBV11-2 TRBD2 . CASTSRGVKTGELFF TGTGCCAGCACTTCACGGGGGGTAAAAACCGGGGAGCTGTTTTTT
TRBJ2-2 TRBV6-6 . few CASSGGQPTGELFF TGTGCCAGCAGCGGCGGACAGCCAACCGGGGAGCTGTTTTTT
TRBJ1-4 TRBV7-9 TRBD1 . CASSFGTAPEKLFF TGTGCCAGCAGCTTCGGGACAGCCCCAGAAAAACTGTTTTTT
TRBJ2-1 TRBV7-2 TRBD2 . CASNTQATSGYNEQFF TGTGCCAGCAACACACAGGCGACTAGCGGGTACAATGAGCAGTTCTTC
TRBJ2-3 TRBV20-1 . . CSASRGSPSQF TGCAGTGCTAGTAGGGGTAGCCCCTCCCAATTT
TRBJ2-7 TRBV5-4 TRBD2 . CASSLIGSGRDEQYF TGTGCCAGCAGCTTGATTGGTAGCGGGAGAGACGAGCAGTACTTC
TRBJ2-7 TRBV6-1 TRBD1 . CASSEAPQDRGHEQYF TGTGCCAGCAGTGAAGCGCCCCAGGACAGGGGCCACGAGCAGTACTTC
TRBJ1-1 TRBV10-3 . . CAISEEGPEAFF TGTGCCATCAGTGAGGAGGGTCCTGAAGCTTTCTTT
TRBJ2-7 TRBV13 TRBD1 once CASSLEGTGVYEQYF TGTGCCAGCAGCTTAGAAGGGACAGGGGTCTACGAGCAGTACTTC
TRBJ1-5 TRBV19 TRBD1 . CASSIGAGQAFNQPQHF TGTGCCAGTAGTATAGGGGCAGGACAGGCCTTCAATCAGCCCCAGCATTTT
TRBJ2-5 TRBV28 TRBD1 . CASMRTGGRETQYF TGTGCCAGCATGAGGACAGGGGGCCGGGAGACCCAGTACTTC
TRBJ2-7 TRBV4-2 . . CASSQVEGSYEQYF TGTGCCAGCAGCCAAGTAGAGGGATCCTACGAGCAGTACTTC
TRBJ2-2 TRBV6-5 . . CASSPRGKGELFF TGTGCCAGCAGCCCACGGGGGAAGGGGGAGCTGTTTTTT
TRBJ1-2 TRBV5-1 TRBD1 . CASSLYSQGARKYGYTF TGCGCCAGCAGCTTGTACTCCCAGGGGGCGAGGAAGTATGGCTACACCTTC
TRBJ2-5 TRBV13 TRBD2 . CASSILRRTSGRQETQYF TGTGCCAGCAGCATACTGCGCCGGACTAGCGGTCGGCAAGAGACCCAGTACTTC
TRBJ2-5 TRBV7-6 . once CASSSLALQETQYF TGTGCCAGCAGCTCACTAGCACTCCAAGAGACCCAGTACTTC
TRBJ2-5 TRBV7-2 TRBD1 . CASSPGTGGETQYF TGTGCCAGCAGCCCCGGGACAGGGGGAGAGACCCAGTACTTC
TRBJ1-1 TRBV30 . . CAWSALPGAEAFF TGTGCCTGGAGTGCCCTCCCTGGGGCCGAAGCTTTCTTT
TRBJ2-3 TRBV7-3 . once CASSKQGMRTDTQYF TGTGCCAGCAGCAAACAGGGAATGCGCACAGATACGCAGTATTTT
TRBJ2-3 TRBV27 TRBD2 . CASSLVHPAGGLTDTQYF TGTGCCAGCAGTTTGGTCCACCCAGCGGGAGGTTTAACAGATACGCAGTATTTT
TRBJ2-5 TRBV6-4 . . CASSDPYHTGRLRDKIQETQYF TGTGCCAGCAGTGACCCTTACCATACCGGGAGGCTCCGGGACAAAATCCAAGAGACCCAGTACTTC